The T cell receptor (beta chain) described here comes from a study of T cell responses to AZD1222 COVID-19 vaccine. Generated by immunoSEQ multiplex PCR, the TCRdb table keeps only in-frame clones and is missing some. Of 130,000 to 150,000 clones listed, more than 70% are singletons. Source: peripheral blood, taken on day 0 of AZD1222 vaccination. This sequence was found in an adult in good health.

CDR3 nucleotide sequence: TGTGCCAGCAGCTCTCCCGGGGGCGGGGGTGTTGATAGAAGTGGCTACACCTTC. Residues: CASSSPGGGGVDRSGYTF. The chain recombines TRBV7-9 with TRBJ1-2, with TRBD1 as a possible D gene (6 bases). The CDR3 has 18 residues. Germline V gene lookup returns CDR1 SEHNR and CDR2 FQNEAQ (reference sequence). V was pared by 4 bases and J by 7 bases, with 28 bases between.